These T cell receptor beta chains were read from a single sample in a study of prognosis after radiotherapy for stage I lung cancer. A single record per CDR3 protein comes from TCRdb applying MiXCR to the multiplex PCR reads. The repertoire holds about 12,000 distinct CDR3 sequences, about 59% seen once, with less than 25% in the top ten. The sequences come from PBMCs, collected before or after stereotactic body radiation therapy (not recorded which). These receptors were taken from a donor over 45 with non-small cell lung cancer. CDR3s include the opening cysteine and the closing phenylalanine or tryptophan. Fields, in order: V gene, clone size, J gene, D gene, CDR3 DNA, CDR3 protein. The D gene is left open where the match is weak. Not every row has a clone size; where given, it reads once, few, many or a size class.

v_call: TRBV4-1; clone_size: -; j_call: TRBJ1-2; d_call: -; cdr3_nt: TGCGCCAGCAGCCAAGAACCCCAGGCCCGCTATGGCTACACCTTC; cdr3_aa: CASSQEPQARYGYTF
v_call: TRBV6-1; clone_size: -; j_call: TRBJ1-5; d_call: -; cdr3_nt: TGTGCCAGCCAGGACGGAGCGTGCAATCAGCCCCAGCATTTT; cdr3_aa: CASQDGACNQPQHF
v_call: TRBV28; clone_size: medium-sized; j_call: TRBJ2-7; d_call: -; cdr3_nt: TGTGCCAGCAGTCCCCCCTGGGGGGAGCAGTACTTC; cdr3_aa: CASSPPWGEQYF
v_call: TRBV2; clone_size: medium-sized; j_call: TRBJ2-1; d_call: -; cdr3_nt: TGTGCCAGCAGACTATACAATGAGCAGTTCTTC; cdr3_aa: CASRLYNEQFF
v_call: TRBV12-3/TRBV12-4; clone_size: -; j_call: TRBJ2-7; d_call: -; cdr3_nt: TGTGCCAGCAGCCTAGAGGGAGCCTACAATGAGCAGTACTTC; cdr3_aa: CASSLEGAYNEQYF
v_call: TRBV6-9; clone_size: -; j_call: TRBJ1-3; d_call: -; cdr3_nt: TGTGCCAGCAGTTTTGAAGGATTGAATGGAAACACCATATATTTT; cdr3_aa: CASSFEGLNGNTIYF
v_call: TRBV24-1; clone_size: -; j_call: TRBJ2-7; d_call: TRBD2; cdr3_nt: TGTGCCACCACCGTTTACACGACTAGCGTTTACGAGCAGTACTTC; cdr3_aa: CATTVYTTSVYEQYF
v_call: TRBV11-2; clone_size: -; j_call: TRBJ2-7; d_call: -; cdr3_nt: TGTGCCAGCAGCTTAGGATCAGCGGCCTCCTACGAGCAGTACTTC; cdr3_aa: CASSLGSAASYEQYF
v_call: TRBV29-1; clone_size: many; j_call: TRBJ2-5; d_call: TRBD1; cdr3_nt: TGCAGCGTCGAACGAGACAGGGGAGAGACCCAGTACTTC; cdr3_aa: CSVERDRGETQYF
v_call: TRBV6-9; clone_size: -; j_call: TRBJ2-2; d_call: -; cdr3_nt: TGTGCCAGCAGTTACTCCCCTCGGACAGTTAGCACCGGGGAGCTGTTTTTT; cdr3_aa: CASSYSPRTVSTGELFF
v_call: TRBV2; clone_size: medium-sized; j_call: TRBJ2-1; d_call: TRBD2; cdr3_nt: TGTGCCAGCAGTGTGACTAGCGGATCCTACAATGAGCAGTTCTTC; cdr3_aa: CASSVTSGSYNEQFF
v_call: TRBV20-1; clone_size: -; j_call: TRBJ2-1; d_call: -; cdr3_nt: TGCAGTGCGCGCTCCTACAATGAGCAGTTCTTC; cdr3_aa: CSARSYNEQFF
v_call: TRBV30; clone_size: medium-sized; j_call: TRBJ2-1; d_call: TRBD2; cdr3_nt: TGTGCCTGGTCCAGAAGCGGGAACGAGTTCTTC; cdr3_aa: CAWSRSGNEFF
v_call: TRBV11-3; clone_size: -; j_call: TRBJ2-7; d_call: TRBD2; cdr3_nt: TGTGCCATTTCGCCTTCCGGGACTAGCGGGAGATACGAGCAGTACTTC; cdr3_aa: CAISPSGTSGRYEQYF
v_call: TRBV19; clone_size: -; j_call: TRBJ2-2; d_call: -; cdr3_nt: TGTGCCACCCTTAGCGAGAACACCGGGGAGCTGTTTTTT; cdr3_aa: CATLSENTGELFF
v_call: TRBV7-9; clone_size: -; j_call: TRBJ2-1; d_call: -; cdr3_nt: TGTGCCAGCAACTCCTCACAAGGGACAATTCACAATGAGCAGTTCTTC; cdr3_aa: CASNSSQGTIHNEQFF
v_call: TRBV15; clone_size: many; j_call: TRBJ2-1; d_call: -; cdr3_nt: TGTGCCACCAGCAGAGGTGGGTCTAGCGATTACAATGAGCAGTTCTTC; cdr3_aa: CATSRGGSSDYNEQFF
v_call: TRBV5-1; clone_size: medium-sized; j_call: TRBJ1-1; d_call: TRBD1; cdr3_nt: TGCGCCAGCAGCTTGGTTCAGGGGGCGCGGCACACTGAAGCTTTCTTT; cdr3_aa: CASSLVQGARHTEAFF
v_call: TRBV7-8; clone_size: -; j_call: TRBJ2-7; d_call: TRBD1; cdr3_nt: TGTGCCAGCACCCGGGACAGTAACGGGGATCAGTACTTC; cdr3_aa: CASTRDSNGDQYF
v_call: TRBV20-1; clone_size: medium-sized; j_call: TRBJ1-6; d_call: -; cdr3_nt: TGCAGTGCCCCTCGGGAGGCCTATAATTCACCCCTCCACTTT; cdr3_aa: CSAPREAYNSPLHF
v_call: TRBV7-9; clone_size: many; j_call: TRBJ1-1; d_call: -; cdr3_nt: TGTGCCAGCAGCTTAGGAGTATCCGTTGAAGCTTTCTTT; cdr3_aa: CASSLGVSVEAFF
v_call: TRBV7-2; clone_size: -; j_call: TRBJ2-4; d_call: -; cdr3_nt: TGTGCCAGCAGCTTGGACTCTATCGCCCTAGGTATTCAGTACTTC; cdr3_aa: CASSLDSIALGIQYF
v_call: TRBV6-2/TRBV6-3; clone_size: -; j_call: TRBJ2-2; d_call: TRBD2; cdr3_nt: TGTGCCAGCAGTGAAGCCCAAGCGGGGGGAGACACCGGGGAGCTGTTTTTT; cdr3_aa: CASSEAQAGGDTGELFF
v_call: TRBV9; clone_size: -; j_call: TRBJ2-2; d_call: -; cdr3_nt: TGTGCCAGCAGCCCAGATTATTCCGGGGAGCTGTTTTTT; cdr3_aa: CASSPDYSGELFF
v_call: TRBV20-1; clone_size: -; j_call: TRBJ1-3; d_call: -; cdr3_nt: TGCAGTGCTAGAGCTCTAGGGGGATTTGGAAACACCATATATTTT; cdr3_aa: CSARALGGFGNTIYF
v_call: TRBV6-1; clone_size: -; j_call: TRBJ1-6; d_call: -; cdr3_nt: TGTGCCAGCAGTGATCGGGGATCCTATAATTCACCCCTCCACTTT; cdr3_aa: CASSDRGSYNSPLHF
v_call: TRBV7-9; clone_size: -; j_call: TRBJ2-2; d_call: -; cdr3_nt: TGTGCCAGCAGCGCTCTCAAGTGCATCGGGGAGCAGTTTTTT; cdr3_aa: CASSALKCIGEQFF
v_call: TRBV5-1; clone_size: -; j_call: TRBJ2-7; d_call: -; cdr3_nt: TGCGCCAGCAGCTTATATGGAGGAGGTGGCGAGCAGTACTTC; cdr3_aa: CASSLYGGGGEQYF